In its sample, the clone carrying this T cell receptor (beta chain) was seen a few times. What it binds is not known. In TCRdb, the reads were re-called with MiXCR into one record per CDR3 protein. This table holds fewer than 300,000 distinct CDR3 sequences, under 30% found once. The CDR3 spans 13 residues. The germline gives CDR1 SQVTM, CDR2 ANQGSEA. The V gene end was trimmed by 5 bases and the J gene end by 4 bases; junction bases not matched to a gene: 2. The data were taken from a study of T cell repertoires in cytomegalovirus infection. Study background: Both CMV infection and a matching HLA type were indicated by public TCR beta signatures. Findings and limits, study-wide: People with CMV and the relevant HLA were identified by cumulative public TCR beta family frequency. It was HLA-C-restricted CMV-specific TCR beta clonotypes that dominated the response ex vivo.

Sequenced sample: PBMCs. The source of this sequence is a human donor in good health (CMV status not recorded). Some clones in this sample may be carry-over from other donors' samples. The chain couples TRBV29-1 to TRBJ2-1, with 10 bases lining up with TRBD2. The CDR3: CSVRTSGYNEQFF. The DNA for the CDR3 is TGCAGCGTTCGGACTAGCGGTTACAATGAGCAGTTCTTC.